What follows are 26 T cell receptor beta chains derived from one specimen sequenced in a study of shared clonotypes between healthy human individuals. Sequencing was performed with immunoSEQ multiplex PCR; in TCRdb, only in-frame clones are kept and a portion is missing. The sample has 550,000 to 750,000 clones; 92% are singletons. In the naive CD8 group, cells lacked CD45RO and were positively selected for CCR7, so terminally differentiated effector memory CD45RA+ cells were left out. What was sequenced was naive CD8+ T cells sorted from blood. The receptors shown here come from a man aged 25 to 40 in good health.

This chain links TRBV6-1 with TRBJ1-1, with unresolved D. CDR3 length: 14 residues. Trimming pared 2 bases from V and 1 base from J, leaving 8 bases between. The V gene's germline CDR1 is MNHNS and CDR2 SASEGT. This CDR3 is CASSEWLTNTEAFF. The CDR3 DNA reads TGTGCCAGCAGTGAATGGCTGACGAACACTGAAGCTTTCTTT.

This clone was counted a single time. The rearrangement joins TRBV25-1 to TRBJ2-1, with TRBD1 matching 8 bases. This CDR3 is 15 amino acids long. Per germline, CDR1 MGHDK and CDR2 SYGVNS. V lost 5 bases to trimming and J lost 0 bases; unmatched junction nucleotides: 3. CDR3 DNA: TGTGCCAGCAGTCAGGGGGCGCACTCCTACAATGAGCAGTTCTTC. Protein product: CASSQGAHSYNEQFF.

CDR3 region: CASSESASVDTQYF. The CDR3 DNA follows: TGCGCCAGCAGTGAGTCTGCTAGTGTGGATACGCAGTATTTT. The rearrangement uses TRBV10-2 and TRBJ2-3, with D unclear. V was shortened by 0 bases and J by 6 bases, with 10 bases between the two germline ends. Looked up from germline, CDR1 is WSHSY and CDR2 is SAAADI. The CDR3 consists of 14 residues.

This sequence joins TRBV29-1 and TRBJ1-1; D not certain. V dropped 5 bases and J dropped 6 bases, with 16 bases sitting between them. This CDR3 comprises 13 residues. Germline assignment: CDR1 SQVTM and CDR2 ANQGSEA. The CDR3 coding sequence is TGCAGCGTTACCGCCCTTCAGTTAGCTGAAGCTTTCTTT. It codes for CSVTALQLAEAFF.

The gene calls are TRBV11-2 and TRBJ2-1; possibly TRBD2 for D (6 bases). Trimming cost V 5 bases and J 4 bases, with 21 bases left between them. This CDR3 is built from 17 residues. CDR1 and CDR2 from the germline V gene are SGHAT and FQNNGV. The CDR3 DNA follows: TGTGCCAGCAGCGATCAGGTCCTAATAGCGGCATACAATGAGCAGTTCTTC. Translating it yields CASSDQVLIAAYNEQFF.

The genes are TRBV13 and TRBJ2-5; 9 bases line up with TRBD2. Germline V lookup: CDR1 PRHDT, CDR2 FYEKMQ (reference sequence). The CDR3 covers 15 residues. J lost 4 bases, V lost 3 bases, and 6 bases had no gene match. CDR3: CASSFAGGPLETQYF. The CDR3 coding sequence is TGTGCCAGCAGCTTTGCGGGAGGGCCATTAGAGACCCAGTACTTC.

This clone was picked up a small number of times. The rearrangement uses TRBV10-2 and TRBJ1-5, with unresolved D. The V gene's germline CDR1 is WSHSY and CDR2 SAAADI. The CDR3 contains 16 residues. V was clipped by 2 bases and J by 0 bases, with 11 bases between them. The CDR3 DNA follows: TGCGCCAGCAGTGAGCCTCCGGGAAATAGCAATCAGCCCCAGCATTTT. Protein sequence: CASSEPPGNSNQPQHF.

V and J are TRBV6-6 and TRBJ1-1; D gene uncertain. Trimming removed 6 bases from V and 6 bases from J, with 5 bases in between. CDR1 is MNHNY, CDR2 SVGAGI, per germline (reference sequence). CDR3 size: 10 residues. The CDR3 region is CASSGPEAFF. The DNA of the CDR3 is TGTGCCAGCAGCGGCCCTGAAGCTTTCTTT.

The rearrangement uses TRBV7-8 and TRBJ1-2; D may be TRBD1 (5 bases). V shed 2 bases and J shed 10 bases, with 11 bases lying between them. This CDR3 is 12 amino acids long. The germline V gene has CDR1 SGHVS and CDR2 FQNEAQ. In DNA form, the CDR3 reads TGTGCCAGCAGCTTAATTTGGGGGGACTACACCTTC. Its protein product is CASSLIWGDYTF.

This chain joins TRBV16 and TRBJ1-1; tentatively, D is TRBD1 (6 bases). The germline V gene has CDR1 KGHSY and CDR2 FQNENV. The CDR3 runs 14 residues. The germline V and J ends were trimmed by 4 bases and 6 bases, with 15 bases remaining between them. CDR3 nucleotides: TGTGCCAGCAGCCCCGCGACCAGGGGATCTGAAGCTTTCTTT. Residues: CASSPATRGSEAFF.

The chain recombines TRBV4-3 with TRBJ2-1; TRBD2 aligns across 7 bases. The CDR3 has 17 residues. Germline V gene lookup returns CDR1 LGHNA and CDR2 YSLEER. With V trimmed by 4 bases and J by 5 bases, 14 bases remained unmatched. CDR3 DNA: TGCGCCAGCAGCCTCCATCAGCGACTAGCAGATAACAATGAGCAGTTCTTC. Residues: CASSLHQRLADNNEQFF.

The table lists this clone with a count of one. The J gene is TRBJ2-5, the V gene TRBV28; 9 bases are shared with TRBD2. V trimming: 4 bases; J trimming: 4 bases; junction bases outside the gene matches: 7. Germline loops: CDR1 MDHEN, CDR2 SYDVKM. The CDR3 contains 15 residues. The CDR3 sequence: CASSSRTSGLETQYF. The CDR3 nucleotides are TGTGCCAGCAGTTCACGCACTAGCGGGTTAGAGACCCAGTACTTC.

This sequence joins TRBV5-6 and TRBJ2-5; D call uncertain. The germline V gene has CDR1 SGHDT and CDR2 YYEEEE. Between the trimmed V and J ends, which lost 0 bases and 5 bases, there was a span of 2 bases. The CDR3 runs 11 residues. The chain's CDR3 is CASSLAETQYF. The CDR3 DNA reads TGTGCCAGCAGCTTGGCCGAGACCCAGTACTTC.

This clone was seen once. The gene calls are TRBV4-2 and TRBJ2-1; weak D call: TRBD1 (6 bases). CDR3 length equals 14 residues. CDR1 and CDR2 (germline): LGHNA, YNFKEQ. Trimming took off 3 bases at V and 10 bases at J, with 16 bases between the two ends. The CDR3 region has the DNA TGTGCCAGCAGCCACAACGTGGCGACAGGCGAGCAGTTCTTC. Protein: CASSHNVATGEQFF.

The gene calls are TRBV19 and TRBJ2-1; D unclear. Germline V gene data show CDR1 as LNHDA and CDR2 as SQIVND (reference sequence). This CDR3 comprises 17 residues. V was cut by 0 bases and J by 0 bases, with 12 bases left in between. The DNA for the CDR3 is TGTGCCAGTAGTATAGATGTCGCGGTTAGCTCCTACAATGAGCAGTTCTTC. It translates to CASSIDVAVSSYNEQFF.

V is TRBV5-4 and J is TRBJ2-5, with 10 bases identical to TRBD2. J gave up 1 base and V 2 bases, and 2 bases lay outside the gene matches. Germline V lookup: CDR1 SGHNT, CDR2 YYREEE (reference sequence). The CDR3 runs to 15 residues. The CDR3 nucleotides are TGTGCCAGCAGCTTCCAGCGGGAGGGCCAAGAGACCCAGTACTTC. Amino acids: CASSFQREGQETQYF.

This clone was recorded only once. V and J are TRBV7-9 and TRBJ2-3; TRBD2 agrees at 7 bases. V dropped 3 bases and J dropped 0; count of bases not matched to a gene: 6. Germline V gene sequence: CDR1 SEHNR, CDR2 FQNEAQ (reference sequence). The CDR3 spans 16 residues. DNA of the CDR3: TGTGCCAGCAGCTTCCCAGCGGGATCTAGCACAGATACGCAGTATTTT. It translates to CASSFPAGSSTDTQYF.

The V and J genes are TRBV10-2 and TRBJ1-5, with D perhaps matching TRBD1 (6 bases). The germline V gene has CDR1 WSHSY and CDR2 SAAADI. This CDR3 contains 15 residues. Trimming pared 6 bases from V and 4 bases from J, leaving 16 bases between. CDR3 DNA sequence: TGCGCCAGCAGAGAGGGGGACGGTGCAAATCAGCCCCAGCATTTT. This sequence encodes CASREGDGANQPQHF.

The rearrangement uses TRBV6-5 and TRBJ1-1; 7 bases line up with TRBD1. V lost 6 bases and J lost 1; bases outside the gene matches: 5. There are 14 residues in the CDR3. Germline values: CDR1 MNHEY, CDR2 SVGAGI. The CDR3 loop reads CASRSGGANTEAFF. CDR3 bases: TGTGCCAGCAGATCAGGGGGGGCGAACACTGAAGCTTTCTTT.

J is TRBJ1-1 and V is TRBV11-2; possibly TRBD1 for D (6 bases). This CDR3 is built from 13 residues. Germline lookup yields CDR1 SGHAT and CDR2 FQNNGV. The ends were cut back, 1 base at V and 5 bases at J, with 8 bases in the middle. Written as DNA, the CDR3 is TGTGCCAGCAGCTTAGGGAGGGGGACTGAAGCTTTCTTT. Translation gives CASSLGRGTEAFF.

The chain employs TRBV19 and TRBJ2-7, with TRBD2 matching 9 bases. The CDR3 sequence is 15 residues long. Trimming at V came to 4 bases and at J to 4 bases, leaving 8 bases not matched to a gene. The germline V gene encodes CDR1 LNHDA and CDR2 SQIVND (reference sequence). CDR3: CASSRPLAGRYEQYF. The DNA for the CDR3 is TGTGCCAGTAGTAGGCCCCTAGCGGGACGTTACGAGCAGTACTTC.

Turning to this clone: This sample includes further DNA sequences coding for the same CDR3. The CDR3 loop reads CASSLSRAREQYF. The CDR3 DNA follows: TGTGCCAGCAGTTTATCCAGGGCGCGGGAGCAGTACTTC. The chain is built from TRBV27 and TRBJ2-7; TRBD1 is a possible D gene (5 bases). The CDR3 runs to 13 residues. V shed 0 bases and J shed 7 bases, with 10 bases lying between them. Germline V gene sequence: CDR1 MNHEY, CDR2 SMNVEV (reference sequence).

A word on this clone: In the same sample, other DNA sequences code for this CDR3. This chain joins TRBV27 and TRBJ2-1; possibly TRBD1 for D (5 bases). Germline CDR1 and CDR2: MNHEY and SMNVEV (reference sequence). Trimming left V 6 bases short and J 3 bases short, with 6 bases between. This CDR3 has 12 residues. CDR3 bases: TGTGCCAGCAGCGACAGCTACAATGAGCAGTTCTTC. This codes for CASSDSYNEQFF.

This chain links TRBV11-2 with TRBJ2-7, with 7 bases aligning to TRBD2. Germline-derived CDR1 and CDR2 are SGHAT and FQNNGV. V shed 4 bases and J 0 bases; nucleotides not matched to a gene: 9. This CDR3 has 16 residues. The CDR3 sequence: CASSSLELADSYEQYF. As DNA, the CDR3 is TGTGCCAGCAGCTCCCTAGAGCTAGCGGACTCCTACGAGCAGTACTTC. The whole variable domain, filled in from reference TRBV11-2 and TRBJ2-7, reads EAGVAQSPRYKIIEKRQSVAFWCNPISGHATLYWYQQILGQGPKLLIQFQNNGVVDDSQLPKDRFSAERLKGVDSTLKIQPAKLEDSAVYLCASSSLELADSYEQYFGPGTRLTVT.

The V gene is TRBV30, the J gene TRBJ2-2; D remains ambiguous. Germline-derived CDR1 and CDR2 are GTSNPN and SVGIG (reference sequence). The CDR3 runs to 16 residues. The V end was cut by 0 bases, the J end by 2 bases, with 13 bases between. CDR3 in DNA: TGTGCCTGGAGTGTAAGGTTAAGGGAAAACACCGGGGAGCTGTTTTTT. Protein sequence: CAWSVRLRENTGELFF. Using reference TRBV30 and TRBJ2-2 for the parts outside the CDR3, the full variable domain is SQTIHQWPATLVQPVGSPLSLECTVEGTSNPNLYWYRQAAGRGLQLLFYSVGIGQISSEVPQNLSASRPQDRQFILSSKKLLLSDSGFYLCAWSVRLRENTGELFFGEGSRLTVL.

The gene calls are TRBV11-2 and TRBJ2-3; 10 bases match TRBD2. V was clipped by 5 bases and J by 11 bases; unmatched bases: 16. This CDR3 comprises 16 residues. Germline-derived CDR1 and CDR2 are SGHAT and FQNNGV. CDR3 protein: CASSQVSGRAHLEQYF. CDR3 nucleotide sequence: TGTGCCAGCAGCCAGGTGAGCGGGAGGGCCCACTTGGAGCAGTATTTT.